Detailed here is one T cell receptor (beta chain). The antigen remains undetermined. J lost 7 bases, V lost 5 bases, and 13 bases had no gene match. The CDR3 is 15 residues long. Germline CDR1 and CDR2: SGHAT and FQNNGV. This sample's treatment: roughly 11-day PBMC culture with coronavirus spike peptide pools or control peptides (ViraFEST assay). About 1.9 million PBMCs went into each well for culture with 7.5 to 10 IU/ml IL-2 and around 10 ug/ml peptide pools. Negative selection purified CD4+ T cells after less than 12 days of culture. This sample is part of a study of vaccination and CD4 T cells after COVID-19. Sequencing of cultured CD4+ T cell DNA used the Oncomine TCR Beta short-read assay. TCRdb analysed the PCR reads with MiXCR anew, one entry per CDR3 protein. The sample consists of around 14,000 distinct CDR3 sequences, 50% to 55% of them appearing once.

This chain links TRBV11-2 with TRBJ2-7; TRBD1 aligns across 8 bases. This receptor was obtained from a human donor who had recovered from COVID-19. Sequencing input: CD4+ T cells from blood, cultured in vitro. CDR3 residues: CASSTPWTGRGEQYF. DNA for the CDR3: TGTGCCAGCAGCACCCCGTGGACAGGGCGGGGAGAGCAGTACTTC.